This T cell receptor (beta chain) was captured by sequencing in a study of CD8+ T cells in alopecia areata. Study overall: Among treated patients, severity was scored by affected scalp area percentage.

General study results and limits: Lesional scalp, especially alopecia totalis/universalis, showed higher clonality than normal scalp.

A single count supports this clone. Its antigen is not known. As the sequencing template, cDNA was produced by extracting RNA and reverse transcribing it. Measured with immunoSEQ multiplex PCR; TCRdb has only the in-frame clones, and not every one. The sample consists of 150,000 to 200,000 clones, about 65% of them appearing once. Trimming shortened V by 4 bases and J by 6 bases, and 12 bases separated the two germline ends. The CDR3 runs 14 residues. Germline V gives CDR1 SGHTA, CDR2 FQGNSA. Treatment noted: oral pan-JAK inhibitor, 5-10 mg twice daily. Collection of lesional scalp punch biopsies and peripheral blood was performed in alopecia areata patients.

The clonotype comes from a human donor with alopecia areata. The source material was CD4+ T cells sorted from blood, sampled between weeks 49 and 50, from a patient treated with tofacitinib. The chain uses TRBV7-2 and TRBJ2-2; weak D call: TRBD1 (6 bases). The CDR3 protein is CASSSQGSAGELFF. The CDR3 DNA reads TGTGCCAGCAGCTCACAGGGTTCGGCCGGGGAGCTGTTTTTT.